These 18 T cell receptor beta chains were all obtained from the same sample, sequenced in a study of vaccination and CD4 T cells after COVID-19. An Oncomine TCR Beta short-read assay was used to sequence the DNA from cultured CD4+ T cells. One entry per CDR3 protein results from TCRdb running MiXCR on the PCR reads. The sample carries 11,000 or so distinct CDR3 sequences, approximately 47% recorded once. Documented treatment: approximately nine-day PBMC culture with coronavirus spike peptide pools or control peptides (ViraFEST assay). The antigens of these receptors remain unknown. The source material was cultured CD4+ T cells from blood. Receptors were obtained from a human donor with COVID-19.

The CDR3 region has the DNA TGTGCCTGGAGTGTATCGACTAGCGGGGGCCCCCAGTACTTC. It encodes CAWSVSTSGGPQYF. This chain uses TRBV30 with TRBJ2-5, with TRBD2 matching 12 bases. The V gene end was trimmed by 0 bases and the J gene end by 9 bases; junction bases not matched to a gene: 5. Germline V gene data show CDR1 as GTSNPN and CDR2 as SVGIG (reference sequence). The CDR3 consists of 14 residues.

This clonotype was recorded a few times. The J gene is TRBJ1-2, the V gene TRBV19; D remains unclear. The CDR3 consists of 13 residues. Trimming removed 5 bases from V and 6 bases from J, with 13 bases in between. From germline, CDR1 is LNHDA and CDR2 SQIVND (reference sequence). The CDR3 region is CASSRLTGNGYTF. CDR3 coding DNA: TGTGCCAGTAGTCGCCTGACTGGGAATGGCTACACCTTC.

A few counts support this clonotype. The rearrangement joins TRBV7-2 to TRBJ1-6; TRBD1 might be the D (6 bases). The CDR3 spans 16 residues. Trimming cost V 4 bases and J 6 bases, with 16 bases left between them. Germline-derived CDR1 and CDR2 are SGHTA and FQGNSA. CDR3 nucleotide sequence: TGTGCCAGCAGCTACCGGTCAGGGGCAGGTAATTCACCCCTCCACTTT. It yields the protein CASSYRSGAGNSPLHF.

This clonotype was counted only a few times. The chain joins TRBV7-9 to TRBJ2-5; 10 nucleotides agree with TRBD1. The V gene end was trimmed by 5 bases and the J gene end by 2 bases; junction bases not matched to a gene: 8. This CDR3 spans 16 amino acids. Germline CDR1 and CDR2: SEHNR and FQNEAQ (reference sequence). CDR3 sequence (DNA): TGTGCCAGCAGCGGGGTCGACAGGGGGCCTCAAGAGACCCAGTACTTC. Translated, it gives CASSGVDRGPQETQYF. Filled out from reference TRBV7-9 and TRBJ2-5, the complete variable domain reads DTGVSQNPRHKITKRGQNVTFRCDPISEHNRLYWYRQTLGQGPEFLTYFQNEAQLEKSRLLSDRFSAERPKGSFSTLEIQRTEQGDSAMYLCASSGVDRGPQETQYFGPGTRLLVL.

This chain uses TRBV7-9 with TRBJ1-2; 7 nucleotides line up with TRBD1. Losses at the gene ends were 4 bases for V and 3 bases for J; bases not matched to a gene: 8. This CDR3 contains 15 residues. Looked up from germline, CDR1 is SEHNR and CDR2 is FQNEAQ (reference sequence). CDR3 sequence (DNA): TGTGCCAGCAGCTCATGGAGACAGGGAGACTATGGCTACACCTTC. It codes for CASSSWRQGDYGYTF.

In its sample, this clonotype was seen once. This chain connects TRBV18 to TRBJ2-6; D perhaps matches TRBD1 (6 bases). In germline, CDR1 is KGHSH, CDR2 LQKENI. The CDR3 is made up of 20 amino acids. V lost 5 bases and J 0 bases, leaving 23 bases between the germline ends. Here the CDR3 reads CASSNIQPGQFSSGANVLTF. The CDR3 nucleotides are TGTGCCAGCTCAAACATCCAACCCGGACAGTTCAGCTCTGGGGCCAACGTCCTGACTTTC.

The V and J genes are TRBV24-1 and TRBJ1-1, with unresolved D. CDR3 size: 12 residues. Trimming took 2 bases from V and 1 from J, leaving 1 base between them. CDR1 and CDR2 from the germline V gene are KGHDR and SFDVKD. The CDR3 coding sequence is TGTGCCACCAGTGATTCGAACACTGAAGCTTTCTTT. As protein: CATSDSNTEAFF.

The rearrangement links TRBV12-3 or TRBV12-4 to TRBJ1-5; D not certain. Deletions cut 3 bases from V and 1 base from J, with 10 bases between. The CDR3 covers 15 residues. Here the CDR3 reads CASSFWVRSNQPQHF. Written as DNA, the CDR3 is TGTGCCAGCAGTTTCTGGGTAAGAAGCAATCAGCCCCAGCATTTT.

This chain uses TRBV9 with TRBJ2-2; tentatively, D is TRBD2 (7 bases). Germline-derived CDR1 and CDR2 are SGDLS and YYNGEE. With 0 bases removed from V and 3 bases from J, the gap between germline ends came to 15 bases. This CDR3 is 17 amino acids long. CDR3 nucleotides: TGTGCCAGCAGCGTAGTTGCTGCGGGGGCGCACACCGGGGAGCTGTTTTTT. Translating it yields CASSVVAAGAHTGELFF.

The chain employs TRBV28 and TRBJ1-1, with 7 bases that match TRBD1. CDR3 length: 14 amino acids. Germline loops: CDR1 MDHEN, CDR2 SYDVKM. With V trimmed by 3 bases and J by 0 bases, 1 base remained unmatched. The CDR3 nucleotides read TGTGCCAGCAGTTTCGGACAGGTGAACACTGAAGCTTTCTTT. This codes for CASSFGQVNTEAFF.

This clonotype turned up a few times. This chain connects TRBV5-4 to TRBJ1-6, with a possible D match to TRBD1 (5 bases). Between the trimmed V and J ends, which lost 0 bases and 7 bases, there was a span of 11 bases. The CDR3 covers 15 residues. Germline CDR1 and CDR2: SGHNT and YYREEE (reference sequence). The CDR3: CASSLESGTNSPLHF. The CDR3, as DNA: TGTGCCAGCAGCTTGGAGTCAGGGACCAATTCACCCCTCCACTTT.

The chain carries TRBV6-5 and TRBJ2-1; D gene unclear. The CDR3 loop spans 16 amino acids. The V gene lost 0 bases and the J gene lost 3 bases, with 12 bases spanning the gap. Germline CDR1 MNHEY, CDR2 SVGAGI. This CDR3 is CASSYSKRHNYNEQFF. The DNA of the CDR3 is TGTGCCAGCAGTTACTCGAAACGGCACAACTACAATGAGCAGTTCTTC.

This clonotype was detected a few times. This chain links TRBV20-1 with TRBJ1-1; D is possibly TRBD1 (5 bases). Trimming removed 4 bases from V and 1 base from J, with 19 bases in between. The CDR3 spans 16 residues. In germline, CDR1 is DFQATT, CDR2 SNEGSKA (reference sequence). CDR3 in amino acids: CSATRPKGGANTEAFF. The CDR3 DNA reads as TGCAGTGCTACCCGGCCGAAGGGAGGGGCGAACACTGAAGCTTTCTTT.

The V and J genes are TRBV27 and TRBJ1-5; D gene ambiguous. CDR1 and CDR2 (germline): MNHEY, SMNVEV (reference sequence). Trimming took 2 bases from V and 7 from J, leaving 21 bases between them. The CDR3 sequence is 17 residues long. The CDR3 DNA reads TGTGCCAGCAGTTTACCCCACTCGCGAACTGACGGACAGCCCCAGCATTTT. Protein product: CASSLPHSRTDGQPQHF.

J is TRBJ1-4 and V is TRBV7-9; D perhaps matches TRBD1 (6 bases). CDR3 length equals 15 residues. Trimming cost V 5 bases and J 7 bases, with 17 bases left between them. Looked up from germline, CDR1 is SEHNR and CDR2 is FQNEAQ (reference sequence). The CDR3 DNA reads as TGTGCCAGCAGCCAAACGTTCAGGGGTGGTGAAAAACTGTTTTTT. This gives the protein CASSQTFRGGEKLFF.

This clonotype has just a few counts. V usage is TRBV20-1 and J usage is TRBJ2-5; TRBD2 agrees at 9 bases. The CDR3 is 14 amino acids. Germline V CDR1 and CDR2: DFQATT, SNEGSKA (reference sequence). Trimming took 6 bases from V and 5 from J; bases not matched to a gene: 10. The CDR3 DNA reads as TGCAGTGCCTCTCCTAGCGGGGTGGTGGAGACCCAGTACTTC. This encodes CSASPSGVVETQYF.

The sample holds a few counts of this clonotype. The chain couples TRBV6-1 to TRBJ1-2; D not certain. V was cut by 7 bases and J by 2 bases, with 14 bases left in between. Germline-derived CDR1 and CDR2 are MNHNS and SASEGT. CDR3 length: 14 residues. The chain's CDR3 is CASKEGMANYGYTF. CDR3 coding DNA: TGTGCCAGCAAGGAGGGAATGGCCAACTATGGCTACACCTTC.

This chain links TRBV12-5 with TRBJ1-5, with D unclear. In germline, CDR1 is LGHNT, CDR2 FRNRAP. V lost 4 bases to trimming and J lost 0 bases, with 10 bases between them. The CDR3 spans 15 residues. The CDR3 reads CASGSAVHSNQPQHF. DNA for the CDR3: TGTGCTAGTGGTTCAGCCGTGCATAGCAATCAGCCCCAGCATTTT.